This T cell receptor (beta chain) was sequenced during a study of blood T cell repertoires in COVID-19. Clones were read by immunoSEQ multiplex PCR, and TCRdb kept only the in-frame ones, dropping some. The repertoire holds about 200,000 clones, with 70% to 85% as singletons. Trimming cost V 4 bases and J 4 bases, with 8 bases left between them. CDR3 length equals 12 residues. Germline V gene lookup returns CDR1 SGHAT and CDR2 FQNNGV. This chain uses TRBV11-2 with TRBJ2-7; possible D gene TRBD1, 5 bases. This TCR derives from a human donor with acute or convalescent COVID-19. The donor label of this sample is uncertain. Material for sequencing was peripheral blood. This CDR3 is CASSSQGYEQYF. In DNA form, the CDR3 reads TGTGCCAGCAGCTCCCAGGGATACGAGCAGTACTTC.